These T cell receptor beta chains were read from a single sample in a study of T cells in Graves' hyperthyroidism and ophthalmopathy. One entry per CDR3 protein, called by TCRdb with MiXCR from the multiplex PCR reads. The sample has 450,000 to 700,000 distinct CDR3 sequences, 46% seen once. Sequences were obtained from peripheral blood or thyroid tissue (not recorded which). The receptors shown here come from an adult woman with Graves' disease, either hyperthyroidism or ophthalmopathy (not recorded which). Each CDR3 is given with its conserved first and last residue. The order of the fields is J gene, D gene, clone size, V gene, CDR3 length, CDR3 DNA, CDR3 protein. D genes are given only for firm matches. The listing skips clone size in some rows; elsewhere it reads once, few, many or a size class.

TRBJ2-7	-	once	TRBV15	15	TGTGCCACCAGCAGTTACCGACAGCTATTCTACGAGCAGTACTTC	CATSSYRQLFYEQYF
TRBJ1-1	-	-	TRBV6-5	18	TGTGCCAGCAGTTACGACAGTCCCTCCGCGGGGGGTATGGCTGAAGCTTTCTTT	CASSYDSPSAGGMAEAFF
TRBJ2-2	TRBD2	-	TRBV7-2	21	TGTGCCAGCAGGGCGCAGGTGGGCCGACCGGTAGCGGGGGCGAACACCGGGGAGCTGTTTTTT	CASRAQVGRPVAGANTGELFF
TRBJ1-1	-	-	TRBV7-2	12	TGTGCCAGCAGCTTAGCTGTGGGCACTGCTTTCTTT	CASSLAVGTAFF
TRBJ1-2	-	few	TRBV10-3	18	TGTGCCATCAGTGATCTGGCTGTTCTGGGTCCGAATAACTATGGCTACACCTTC	CAISDLAVLGPNNYGYTF
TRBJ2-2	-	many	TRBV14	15	TGTGCCAGCAGCCAAGGAGGGACGAACACCGGGGAGCTGTTTTTT	CASSQGGTNTGELFF
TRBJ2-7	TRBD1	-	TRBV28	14	TGTGCCAGCAGCCCCGGGACAGAAGTCTACGAGCAGTACTTC	CASSPGTEVYEQYF
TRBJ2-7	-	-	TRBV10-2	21	TGCGCCAGCAGTGAGTCGACCTACAGCTCCAACAGGGACGGCAGGGCCTACGAGCAGTACTTC	CASSESTYSSNRDGRAYEQYF
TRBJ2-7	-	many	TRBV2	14	TGTGCCAGCAGTGATAGGAAGGGTCACAGCGAGCAGTACTTC	CASSDRKGHSEQYF
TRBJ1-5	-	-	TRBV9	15	TGTGCCAGCAGCTCGCTCACTTTGGGCAATCAGCCCCAGCATTTT	CASSSLTLGNQPQHF
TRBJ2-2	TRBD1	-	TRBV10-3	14	TGTGCCATCAGTGCCGGGACAGGTAGCGGGGAGCTGTTTTTT	CAISAGTGSGELFF
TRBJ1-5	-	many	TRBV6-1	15	TGTGCCAGCATGGTCGGACAGATCCCTAATCAGCCCCAGCATTTT	CASMVGQIPNQPQHF
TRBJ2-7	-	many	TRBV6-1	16	TGTGCCATCAACCCGGGCCCCGTGACGAGTCGCGGCGAGCAGTACTTC	CAINPGPVTSRGEQYF
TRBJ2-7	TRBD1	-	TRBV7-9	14	TGTGCCAGCAGCTCGGAGACAGGGGTCTACGAGCAGTACTTC	CASSSETGVYEQYF
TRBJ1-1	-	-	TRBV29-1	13	TGCAGCGTTGGTGCAGGGACCATGGATGAAGCTTTCTTT	CSVGAGTMDEAFF
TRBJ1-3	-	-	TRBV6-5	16	TGTGCCAGCAGACCCGTTAAGTCTGGGGGCGGCTACACCATATATTTT	CASRPVKSGGGYTIYF
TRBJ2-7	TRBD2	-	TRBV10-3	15	TGTGCCATCAGTGGCAGCGGGGGGTTCTCCTACGAGCAGTACTTC	CAISGSGGFSYEQYF
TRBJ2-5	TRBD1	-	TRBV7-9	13	TGTGCCATCAGTGACAGGGGTAAAGAGACCCAGTACTTC	CAISDRGKETQYF
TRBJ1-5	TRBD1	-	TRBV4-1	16	TGCGCCAGCAGCCAAGAAACGTACAGGGGAAATCAGCCCCAGCATTTT	CASSQETYRGNQPQHF
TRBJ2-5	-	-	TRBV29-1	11	TGCAGCTTGGTCCGGGTTGAGACCCAGTACTTC	CSLVRVETQYF
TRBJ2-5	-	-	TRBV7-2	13	TGTGCCAGCAGCTTAGCCGTGACGGAGACCCAGTACTTC	CASSLAVTETQYF
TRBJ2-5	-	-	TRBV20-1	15	TGCAGTGCTAGAGATATGGACTCAGCTCAAGAGACCCAGTACTTC	CSARDMDSAQETQYF
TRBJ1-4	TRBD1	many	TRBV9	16	TGTGCCAGCAGCCCAGGACAGGGGGCTTGGGGCGAAAAACTGTTTTTT	CASSPGQGAWGEKLFF
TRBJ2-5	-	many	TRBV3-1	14	TGTGCCAGCAGCCATTGGAATCGAGGAGAGACCCAGTACTTC	CASSHWNRGETQYF
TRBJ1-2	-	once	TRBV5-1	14	TGCGCCAGCAGCACGGGGACTTTCAACTATGGCTACACCTTC	CASSTGTFNYGYTF
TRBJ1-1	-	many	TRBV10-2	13	TGCGCCAGCACCCAATACATGAACACTGAAGCTTTCTTT	CASTQYMNTEAFF
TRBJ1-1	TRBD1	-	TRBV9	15	TGTGCCAGCAGCGCTAACGCAGGGGGGCACACTGAAGCTTTCTTT	CASSANAGGHTEAFF
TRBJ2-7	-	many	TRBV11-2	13	TGTGCCAGCAGCTTAATGGGAGTTCGCGAGCAGTACTTC	CASSLMGVREQYF
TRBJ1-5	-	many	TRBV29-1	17	TGCAGCGTCCTGGCGGGCACCTCATCAGATAGCAATCAGCCCCAGCATTTT	CSVLAGTSSDSNQPQHF
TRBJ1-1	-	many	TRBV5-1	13	TGCGCCAGCAGCCCGGGGGTGGCCACTGAAGCTTTCTTT	CASSPGVATEAFF
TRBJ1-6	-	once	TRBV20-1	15	TGCAGTGCCTGGAGCCGATCGGGGAATAATTCACCCCTCCACTTT	CSAWSRSGNNSPLHF
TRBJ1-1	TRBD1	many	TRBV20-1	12	TGCAGCGCTAATCTAGGGGGCGCTGAAGCTTTCTTT	CSANLGGAEAFF
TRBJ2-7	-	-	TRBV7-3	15	TGTGCCAGCAGCTTAAAGGTTAGCGGACAGTTTGATCAAGACTTC	CASSLKVSGQFDQDF
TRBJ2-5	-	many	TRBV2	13	TGTGCCAGCATGAGGGGTGCCCTTGAGACCCAGTACTTC	CASMRGALETQYF
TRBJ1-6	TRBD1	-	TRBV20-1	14	TGCAGTGCAACCGGACAGGGCCCGAATTCACCCCTCCACTTT	CSATGQGPNSPLHF
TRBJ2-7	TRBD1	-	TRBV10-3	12	TGTGCCGCCGGACAGGGTCTGGAAGAGCAGTACTTC	CAAGQGLEEQYF
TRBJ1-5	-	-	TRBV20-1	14	TGCAGTGCTAGAGGACACTATAGCAATCAGCCCCAGCATTTT	CSARGHYSNQPQHF
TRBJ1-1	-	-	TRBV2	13	TGTGCCAGCATCAGGGAATGGATCACTGAAGCTTTCTTT	CASIREWITEAFF
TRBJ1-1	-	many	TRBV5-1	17	TGCGCCAGCAGCTTTTCCGACAAGCAAGCTTTCGAATCTCAAGCTTTCTTT	CASSFSDKQAFESQAFF
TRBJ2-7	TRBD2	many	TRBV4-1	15	TGCGCCAGCAGCCAAGCAGGGTCAGGGAGGGACGAGCAGTACTTC	CASSQAGSGRDEQYF
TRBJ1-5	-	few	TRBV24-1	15	TGTGCCACCAGTGATACAAGGGAGGGCAATCAGCCCCAGCATTTT	CATSDTREGNQPQHF
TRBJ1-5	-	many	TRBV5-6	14	TGTGCCAGCAGCACCTGGACAGAGAATCAGCCCCAGCATTTT	CASSTWTENQPQHF
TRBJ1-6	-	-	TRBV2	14	TGTGCCAGCAGCTACGGGGGGTCTAATTCACCCCTCCACTTT	CASSYGGSNSPLHF
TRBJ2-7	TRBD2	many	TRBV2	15	TGTGCCAGCAGTCAAGGGACTAGCGCTACCTACGAGCAGTACTTC	CASSQGTSATYEQYF
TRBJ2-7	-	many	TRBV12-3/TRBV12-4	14	TGTGCCAGCAGCCCCGAACAGATGCCCTACGAGCAGTACTTC	CASSPEQMPYEQYF
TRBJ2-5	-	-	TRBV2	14	TGTGCCAGCAGTCCCAGGGGGGGGTCAGAGACCCAGTACTTC	CASSPRGGSETQYF
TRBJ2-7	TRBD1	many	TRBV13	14	TGTGCCAGCAGCTCGAGGGACAGTCCCTACGAGCAGTACTTC	CASSSRDSPYEQYF
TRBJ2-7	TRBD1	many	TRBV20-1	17	TGCAGTGCTAGAGGGGACAGGGGCATGTCCCCTGGGTACGAGCAGTACTTC	CSARGDRGMSPGYEQYF
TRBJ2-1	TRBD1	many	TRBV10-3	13	TGTGCCATCAGCGGGACAGACAACAATGAGCAGTTCTTC	CAISGTDNNEQFF
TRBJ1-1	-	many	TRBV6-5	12	TGTGCCAGCAGAAGCGGTGGTACTGAAGCTTTCTTT	CASRSGGTEAFF
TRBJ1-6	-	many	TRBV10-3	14	TGTGCCATCAGTGACGGACGGGTCAATTCACCCCTCCACTTT	CAISDGRVNSPLHF
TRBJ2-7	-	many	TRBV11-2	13	TGTGCCAGCAGCCCCGCGCGGGACTACGAGCAGTACTTC	CASSPARDYEQYF
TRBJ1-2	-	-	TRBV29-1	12	TGCAGCGTTTCGGGGTCTAACTATGGCTACACCTTC	CSVSGSNYGYTF
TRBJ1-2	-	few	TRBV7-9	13	TGTGCCAGCAGCCTCCACAGGGTTGATGGCTACACCTTC	CASSLHRVDGYTF
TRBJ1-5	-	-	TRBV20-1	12	TGCAGTGCTAGGGGTAGCAATCAGCCCCAGCATTTT	CSARGSNQPQHF
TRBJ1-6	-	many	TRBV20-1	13	TGCAGTGCTAGTGGACACTATAATTCACCCCTCCACTTT	CSASGHYNSPLHF
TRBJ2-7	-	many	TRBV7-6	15	TGTGCCAGCAGCCGCGGGCCCCAAGGGGAGGAGGAGCAGTACTTC	CASSRGPQGEEEQYF
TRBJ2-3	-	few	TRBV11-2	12	TGTGCCAGCAGCTTAATCACAGATACGCAGTATTTT	CASSLITDTQYF
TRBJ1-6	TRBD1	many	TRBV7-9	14	TGTGCCAGCAGCTCAGGGGGCCGGAATTCACCCCTCCACTTT	CASSSGGRNSPLHF
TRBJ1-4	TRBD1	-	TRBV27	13	TGTGCCAGCAGGGGACAGGGAAATGAAAAACTGTTTTTT	CASRGQGNEKLFF